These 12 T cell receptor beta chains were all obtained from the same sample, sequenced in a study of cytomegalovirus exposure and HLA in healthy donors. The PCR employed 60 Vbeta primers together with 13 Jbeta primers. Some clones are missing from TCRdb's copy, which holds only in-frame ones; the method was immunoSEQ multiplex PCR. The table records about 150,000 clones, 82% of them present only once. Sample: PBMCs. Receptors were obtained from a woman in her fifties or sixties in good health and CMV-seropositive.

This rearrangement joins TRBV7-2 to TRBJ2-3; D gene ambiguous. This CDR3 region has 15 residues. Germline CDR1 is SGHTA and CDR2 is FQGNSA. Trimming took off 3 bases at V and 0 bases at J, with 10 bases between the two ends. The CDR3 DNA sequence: TGTGCCAGCAGCTTCTCAGGTGCTAGCACAGATACGCAGTATTTT. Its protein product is CASSFSGASTDTQYF.

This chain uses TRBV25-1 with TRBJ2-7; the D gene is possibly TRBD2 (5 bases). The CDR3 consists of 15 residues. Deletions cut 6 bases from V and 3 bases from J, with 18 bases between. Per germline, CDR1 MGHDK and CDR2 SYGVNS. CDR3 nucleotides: TGTGCCAGCAGGAGGACCCTTCTAGCCAACTACGAGCAGTACTTC. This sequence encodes CASRRTLLANYEQYF.

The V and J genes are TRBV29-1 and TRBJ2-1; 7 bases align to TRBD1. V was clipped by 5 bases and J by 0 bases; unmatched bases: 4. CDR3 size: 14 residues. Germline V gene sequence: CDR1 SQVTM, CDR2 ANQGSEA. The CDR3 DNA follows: TGCAGCGTTACAGGGGCTCCCTCCTACAATGAGCAGTTCTTC. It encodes CSVTGAPSYNEQFF.

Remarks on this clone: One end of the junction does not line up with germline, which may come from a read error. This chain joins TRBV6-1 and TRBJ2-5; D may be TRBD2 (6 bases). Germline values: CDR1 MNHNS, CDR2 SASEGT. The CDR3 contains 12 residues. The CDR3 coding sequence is TGTGCCAGCGGTGAGGCGGGGGAGACCCAGTACTTC. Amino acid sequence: CASGEAGETQYF.

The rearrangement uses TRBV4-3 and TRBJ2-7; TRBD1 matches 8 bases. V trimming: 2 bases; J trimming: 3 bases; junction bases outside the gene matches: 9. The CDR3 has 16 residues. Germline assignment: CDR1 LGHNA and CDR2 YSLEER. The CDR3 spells CASSQWRWTGSYEQYF. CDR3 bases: TGCGCCAGCAGCCAATGGCGCTGGACAGGGAGCTACGAGCAGTACTTC.

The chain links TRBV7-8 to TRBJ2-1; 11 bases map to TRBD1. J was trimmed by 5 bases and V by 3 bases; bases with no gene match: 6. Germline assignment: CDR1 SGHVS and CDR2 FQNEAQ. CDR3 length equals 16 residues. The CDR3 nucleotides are TGTGCCAGCAGCTTTTTCTCGGGACAGGGGGACAATGAGCAGTTCTTC. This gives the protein CASSFFSGQGDNEQFF.

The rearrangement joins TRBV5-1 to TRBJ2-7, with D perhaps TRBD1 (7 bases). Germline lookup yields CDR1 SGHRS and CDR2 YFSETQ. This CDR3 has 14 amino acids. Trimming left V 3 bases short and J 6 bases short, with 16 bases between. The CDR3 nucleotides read TGCGCCAGCAGCTATACAGGGGAGGTAGGCGAGCAGTACTTC. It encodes CASSYTGEVGEQYF.

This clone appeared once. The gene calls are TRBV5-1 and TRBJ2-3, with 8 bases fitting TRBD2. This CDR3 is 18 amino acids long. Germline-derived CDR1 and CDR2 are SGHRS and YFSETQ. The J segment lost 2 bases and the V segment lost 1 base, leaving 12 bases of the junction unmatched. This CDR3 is CASSLFGGAGVHTDTQYF. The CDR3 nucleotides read TGCGCCAGCAGCTTGTTTGGGGGAGCGGGGGTGCACACAGATACGCAGTATTTT.

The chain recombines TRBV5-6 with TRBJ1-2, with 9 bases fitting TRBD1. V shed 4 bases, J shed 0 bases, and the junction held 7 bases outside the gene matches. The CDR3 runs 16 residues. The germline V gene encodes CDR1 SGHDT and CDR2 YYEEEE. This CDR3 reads CASSAVGTGPNYGYTF. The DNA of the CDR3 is TGTGCCAGCAGCGCGGTTGGGACAGGGCCTAACTATGGCTACACCTTC. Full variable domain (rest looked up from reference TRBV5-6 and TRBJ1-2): DAGVTQSPTHLIKTRGQQVTLRCSPKSGHDTVSWYQQALGQGPQFIFQYYEEEERQRGNFPDRFSGHQFPNYSSELNVNALLLGDSALYLCASSAVGTGPNYGYTFGSGTRLTVV.

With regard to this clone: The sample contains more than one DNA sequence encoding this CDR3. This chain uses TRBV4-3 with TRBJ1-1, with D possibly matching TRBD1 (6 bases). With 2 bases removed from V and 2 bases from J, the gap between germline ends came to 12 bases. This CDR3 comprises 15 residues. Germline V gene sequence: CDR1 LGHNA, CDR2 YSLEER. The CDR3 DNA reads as TGCGCCAGCAGCCAACAGGACAGCTTAAACACTGAAGCTTTCTTT. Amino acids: CASSQQDSLNTEAFF.

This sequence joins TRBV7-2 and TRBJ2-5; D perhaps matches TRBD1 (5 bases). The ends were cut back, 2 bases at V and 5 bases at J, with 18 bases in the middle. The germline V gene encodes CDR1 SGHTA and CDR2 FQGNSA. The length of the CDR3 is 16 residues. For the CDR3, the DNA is TGTGCCAGCAGCTTATCCTCTAGGGGTGGTTTGGAGACCCAGTACTTC. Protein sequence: CASSLSSRGGLETQYF.

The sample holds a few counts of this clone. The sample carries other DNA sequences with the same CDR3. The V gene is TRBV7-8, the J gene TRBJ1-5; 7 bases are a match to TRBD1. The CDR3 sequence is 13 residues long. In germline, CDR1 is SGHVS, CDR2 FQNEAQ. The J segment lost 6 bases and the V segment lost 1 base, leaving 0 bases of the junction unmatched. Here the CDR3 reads CASSLDRGQPQHF. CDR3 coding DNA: TGTGCCAGCAGCTTAGACAGGGGTCAGCCCCAGCATTTT.